Shown below are 9 T cell receptor beta chains from a single sample sequenced in a study of CD8 T cells in Susac syndrome. The RNA input was roughly 0.45 to 1 ug, and it was reverse transcribed with random hexamers. MiXCR, run by TCRdb on the immunoSEQ multiplex PCR reads, gives a single entry per CDR3 protein. This table holds 130,000 to 150,000 distinct CDR3 sequences, roughly 94% found once. The specimen sequenced was CD8+ T cells from PBMCs. The source of these receptors is a human donor in good health.

The chain links TRBV12-3 or TRBV12-4 to TRBJ2-1, with 8 bases aligning to TRBD2. Losses at the gene ends were 8 bases for V and 6 bases for J; bases not matched to a gene: 24. The CDR3 length is 19 residues. The CDR3 sequence is CASATPASLTSGRVNEQFF. The DNA for the CDR3 is TGTGCCAGCGCCACGCCAGCCAGTCTCACTAGCGGAAGGGTCAATGAGCAGTTCTTC.

In this sample, this clonotype turned up once. The chain recombines TRBV29-1 with TRBJ2-7; possible D gene TRBD2, 6 bases. The germline V gene encodes CDR1 SQVTM and CDR2 ANQGSEA. The CDR3 length is 12 residues. V was shortened by 3 bases and J by 4 bases, with 10 bases between the two germline ends. The CDR3 sequence: CSVDGSNYEQYF. The CDR3, as DNA: TGCAGCGTTGACGGGAGCAATTACGAGCAGTACTTC.

The chain is built from TRBV7-8 and TRBJ1-1, with D uncertain. Germline CDR1 and CDR2: SGHVS and FQNEAQ. The V end was cut by 3 bases, the J end by 6 bases, with 8 bases between. The CDR3 extends over 12 amino acids. The CDR3 DNA reads as TGTGCCAGCAGCTTGGGAGGCTCTGAAGCTTTCTTT. This codes for CASSLGGSEAFF.

This clonotype was seen once. CDR3 nucleotides: TGTGCCAGCAGCCCAACCAAGACTAGCGGGTATCCAGATACGCAGTATTTT. Translated, it gives CASSPTKTSGYPDTQYF. The chain recombines TRBV9 with TRBJ2-3; 10 bases match TRBD2. The CDR3 loop spans 17 amino acids. The V and J ends lost 4 bases and 4 bases, in that order; junction bases with no gene match: 12. CDR1 is SGDLS and CDR2 is YYNGEE in the germline V gene.

This chain joins TRBV4-1 and TRBJ2-1, with 7 bases fitting TRBD2. Germline CDR1 MGHRA, CDR2 YSYEKL. The CDR3 consists of 15 residues. J gave up 3 bases and V 4 bases, and 6 bases lay outside the gene matches. The CDR3 loop reads CASSPSVAGYNEQFF. The CDR3 DNA is TGCGCCAGCAGCCCCTCGGTAGCGGGCTACAATGAGCAGTTCTTC.

The chain joins TRBV12-3 or TRBV12-4 to TRBJ2-7, with D perhaps given as TRBD1 or TRBD2 (5 bases each). This CDR3 contains 12 residues. V gave up 1 base and J gave up 5 bases, with 6 bases separating them. CDR3 DNA sequence: TGTGCCAGCAGTTTAGGGGGGAACGAGCAGTACTTC. Translated, it gives CASSLGGNEQYF.

This clonotype appeared a single time. The CDR3 coding sequence is TGCAGCGTTGATTATGACTCGGAGGTCGCTAACTATGGCTACACCTTC. Residues: CSVDYDSEVANYGYTF. The chain is built from TRBV29-1 and TRBJ1-2; D unclear. Looked up from germline, CDR1 is SQVTM and CDR2 is ANQGSEA. V dropped 3 bases and J dropped 0 bases, with 17 bases sitting between them. CDR3 length equals 16 residues.

Points on this clonotype: At one end, the junction sequence differs from germline, possibly due to a read error. This chain uses TRBV2 with TRBJ2-1, with D maybe TRBD1 (6 bases). The CDR3 loop spans 15 amino acids. Germline CDR1 SNHLY, CDR2 FYNNEI. CDR3 sequence reads: CASFHWDISNNEQFF. The CDR3 DNA reads as TGTGCCAGCTTCCATTGGGACATCTCCAACAATGAGCAGTTCTTC.

V gene TRBV27 combines with J gene TRBJ1-5, with D tentatively TRBD1 (5 bases). V lost 5 bases, J lost 15 bases, and 20 bases lay in between. This CDR3 has 13 residues. CDR1 is MNHEY, CDR2 SMNVEV, per germline (reference sequence). As DNA, the CDR3 is TGTGCCAGCAGTACGGGAGACCGGGACCCTCGGCATTTT. It translates to CASSTGDRDPRHF.